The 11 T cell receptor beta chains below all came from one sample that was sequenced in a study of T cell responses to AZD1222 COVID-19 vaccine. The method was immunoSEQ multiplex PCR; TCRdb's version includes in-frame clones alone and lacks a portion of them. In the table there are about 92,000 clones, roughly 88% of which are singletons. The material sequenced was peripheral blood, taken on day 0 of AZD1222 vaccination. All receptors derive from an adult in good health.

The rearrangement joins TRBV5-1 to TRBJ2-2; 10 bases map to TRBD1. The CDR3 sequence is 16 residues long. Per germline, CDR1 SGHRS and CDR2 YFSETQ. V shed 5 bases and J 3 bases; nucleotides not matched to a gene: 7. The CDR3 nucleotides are TGCGCCAGCAGAATAGACAGGGGGCAGTACACCGGGGAGCTGTTTTTT. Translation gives CASRIDRGQYTGELFF.

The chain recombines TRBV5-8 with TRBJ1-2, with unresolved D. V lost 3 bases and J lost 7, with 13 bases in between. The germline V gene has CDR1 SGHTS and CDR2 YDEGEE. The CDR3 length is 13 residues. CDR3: CASSSPVPTGYTF. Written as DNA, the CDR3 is TGTGCCAGCAGCTCCCCCGTGCCGACTGGCTACACCTTC.

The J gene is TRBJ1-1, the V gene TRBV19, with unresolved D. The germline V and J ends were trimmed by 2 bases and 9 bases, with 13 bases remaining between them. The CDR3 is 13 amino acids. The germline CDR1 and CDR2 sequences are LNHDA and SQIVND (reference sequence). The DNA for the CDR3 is TGTGCCAGTAGTATAAAGAACCCGGAAAAAGCTTTCTTT. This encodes CASSIKNPEKAFF.

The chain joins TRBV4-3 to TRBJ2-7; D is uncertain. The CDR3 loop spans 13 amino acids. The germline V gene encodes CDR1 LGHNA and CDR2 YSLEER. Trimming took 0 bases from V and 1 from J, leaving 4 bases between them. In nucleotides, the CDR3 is TGCGCCAGCAGCCAAGAACCGTCCTACGAGCAGTACTTC. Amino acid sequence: CASSQEPSYEQYF.

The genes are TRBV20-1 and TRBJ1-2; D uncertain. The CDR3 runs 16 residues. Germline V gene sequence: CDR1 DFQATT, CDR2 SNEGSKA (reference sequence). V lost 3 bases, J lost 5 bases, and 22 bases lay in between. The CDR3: CSASIPLGSTGYGYTF. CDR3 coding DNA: TGCAGTGCTAGTATCCCCTTAGGCAGCACTGGGTATGGCTACACCTTC.

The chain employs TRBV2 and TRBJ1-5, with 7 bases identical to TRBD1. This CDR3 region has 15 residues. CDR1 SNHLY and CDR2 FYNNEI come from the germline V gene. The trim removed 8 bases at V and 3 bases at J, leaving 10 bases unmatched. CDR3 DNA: TGTGCCAGCCAAAAGGGACAGTCCAACAATCAGCCCCAGCATTTT. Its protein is CASQKGQSNNQPQHF.

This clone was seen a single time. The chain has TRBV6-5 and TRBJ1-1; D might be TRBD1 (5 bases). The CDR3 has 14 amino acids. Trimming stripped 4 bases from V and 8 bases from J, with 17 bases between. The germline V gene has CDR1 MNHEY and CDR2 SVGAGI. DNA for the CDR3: TGTGCCAGCAGTTTCCTAGAGGGGAGCTTGGAAGCTTTCTTT. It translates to CASSFLEGSLEAFF.

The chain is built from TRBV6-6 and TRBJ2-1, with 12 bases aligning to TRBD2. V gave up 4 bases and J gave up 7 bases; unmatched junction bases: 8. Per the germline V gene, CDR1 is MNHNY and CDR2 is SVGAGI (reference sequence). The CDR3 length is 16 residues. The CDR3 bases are TGTGCCAGCAGTTCTCGACTAGCGGGAGAGGAAAATGAGCAGTTCTTC. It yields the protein CASSSRLAGEENEQFF.

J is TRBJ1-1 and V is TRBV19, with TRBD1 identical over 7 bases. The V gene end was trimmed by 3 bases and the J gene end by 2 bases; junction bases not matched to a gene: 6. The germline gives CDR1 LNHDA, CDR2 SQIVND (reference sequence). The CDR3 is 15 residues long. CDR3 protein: CASSISRTGNTEAFF. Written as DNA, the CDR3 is TGTGCCAGTAGTATCTCCCGGACAGGAAACACTGAAGCTTTCTTT.

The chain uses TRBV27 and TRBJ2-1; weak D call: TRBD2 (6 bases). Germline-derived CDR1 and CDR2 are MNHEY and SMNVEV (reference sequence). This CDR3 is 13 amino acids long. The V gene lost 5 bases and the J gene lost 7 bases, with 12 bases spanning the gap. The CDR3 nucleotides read TGTGCCAGCAGTGCCGGGACTCCGAATGAGCAGTTCTTC. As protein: CASSAGTPNEQFF.

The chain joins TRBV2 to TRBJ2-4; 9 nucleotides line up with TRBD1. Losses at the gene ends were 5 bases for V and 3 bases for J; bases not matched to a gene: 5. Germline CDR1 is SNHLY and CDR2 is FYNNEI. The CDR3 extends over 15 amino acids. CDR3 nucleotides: TGTGCCAGCAGTAACAGGGGGCTAGGCAAAAACATTCAGTACTTC. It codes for CASSNRGLGKNIQYF.